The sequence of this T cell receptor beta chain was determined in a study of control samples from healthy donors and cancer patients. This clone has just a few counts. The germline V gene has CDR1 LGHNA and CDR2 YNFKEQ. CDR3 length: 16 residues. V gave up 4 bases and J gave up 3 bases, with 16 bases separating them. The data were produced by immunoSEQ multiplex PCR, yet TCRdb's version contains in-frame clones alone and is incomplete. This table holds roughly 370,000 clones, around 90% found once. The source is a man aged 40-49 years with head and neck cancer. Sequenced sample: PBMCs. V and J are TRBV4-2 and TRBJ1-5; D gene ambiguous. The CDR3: CASSRTYPGFNQPQHF. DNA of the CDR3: TGTGCCAGCAGCCGAACTTACCCAGGCTTCAATCAGCCCCAGCATTTT.